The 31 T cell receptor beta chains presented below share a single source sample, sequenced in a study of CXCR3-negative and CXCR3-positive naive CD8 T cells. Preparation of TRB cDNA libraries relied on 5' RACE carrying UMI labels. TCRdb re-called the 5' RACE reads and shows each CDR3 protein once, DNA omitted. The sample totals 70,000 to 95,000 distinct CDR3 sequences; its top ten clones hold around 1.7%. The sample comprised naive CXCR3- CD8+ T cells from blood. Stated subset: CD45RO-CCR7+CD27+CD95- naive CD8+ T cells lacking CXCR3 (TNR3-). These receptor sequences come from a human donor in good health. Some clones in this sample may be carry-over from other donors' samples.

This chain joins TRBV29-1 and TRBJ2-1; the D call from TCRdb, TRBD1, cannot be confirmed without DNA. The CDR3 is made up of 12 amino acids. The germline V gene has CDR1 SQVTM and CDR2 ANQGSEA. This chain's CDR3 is CSDWTGDNEQFF.

CDR3 loop: CASSLVFLSGELFF. The chain has TRBV7-2 and TRBJ2-2. There are 14 residues in the CDR3. Germline-derived CDR1 and CDR2 are SGHTA and FQGNSA.

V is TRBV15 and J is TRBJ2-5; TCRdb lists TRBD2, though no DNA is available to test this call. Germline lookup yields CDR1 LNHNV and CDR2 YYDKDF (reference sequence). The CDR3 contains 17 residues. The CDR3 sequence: CATSRDYRASGKETQYF.

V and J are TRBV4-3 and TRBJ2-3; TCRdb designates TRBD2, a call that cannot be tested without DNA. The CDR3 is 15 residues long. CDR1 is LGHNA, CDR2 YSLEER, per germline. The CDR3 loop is CASSQEVGPTDTQYF.

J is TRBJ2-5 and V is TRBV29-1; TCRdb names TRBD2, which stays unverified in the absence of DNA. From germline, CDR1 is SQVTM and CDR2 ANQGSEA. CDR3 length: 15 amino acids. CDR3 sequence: CSVEDRVLGGETQYF.

The CDR3 loop reads CASSLDGPYEQYF. The V call is TRBV7-9, the J call TRBJ2-7. Germline V gives CDR1 SEHNR, CDR2 FQNEAQ (reference sequence). The CDR3 covers 13 residues.

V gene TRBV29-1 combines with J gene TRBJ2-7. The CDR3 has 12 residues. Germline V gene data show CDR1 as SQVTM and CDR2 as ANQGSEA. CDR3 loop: CSVVQSTYEQYF.

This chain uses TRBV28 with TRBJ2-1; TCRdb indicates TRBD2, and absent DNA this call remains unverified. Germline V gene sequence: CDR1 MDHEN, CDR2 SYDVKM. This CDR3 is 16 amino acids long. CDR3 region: CASSSTSGSSYNEQFF.

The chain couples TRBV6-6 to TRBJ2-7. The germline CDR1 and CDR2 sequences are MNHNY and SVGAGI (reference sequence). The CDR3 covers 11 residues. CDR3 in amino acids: CASSYVSEQYF.

The CDR3 reads CSVELRGANEKLFF. This chain connects TRBV29-1 to TRBJ1-4. Germline V gives CDR1 SQVTM, CDR2 ANQGSEA. The CDR3 runs to 14 residues.

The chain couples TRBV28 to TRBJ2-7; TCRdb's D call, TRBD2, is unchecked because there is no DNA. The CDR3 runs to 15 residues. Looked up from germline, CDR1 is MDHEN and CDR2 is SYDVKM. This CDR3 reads CASSFAGTKIYEQYF.

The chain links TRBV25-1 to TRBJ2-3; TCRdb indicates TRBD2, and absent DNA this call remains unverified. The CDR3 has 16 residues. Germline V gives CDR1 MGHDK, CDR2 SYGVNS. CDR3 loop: CASSVRLAASTDTQYF. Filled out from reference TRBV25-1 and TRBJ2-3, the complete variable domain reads EADIYQTPRYLVIGTGKKITLECSQTMGHDKMYWYQQDPGMELHLIHYSYGVNSTEKGDLSSESTVSRIRTEHFPLTLESARPSHTSQYLCASSVRLAASTDTQYFGPGTRLTVL.

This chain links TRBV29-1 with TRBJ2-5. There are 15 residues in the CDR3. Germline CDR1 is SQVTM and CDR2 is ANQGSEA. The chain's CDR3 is CSVLIGVLRQETQYF.

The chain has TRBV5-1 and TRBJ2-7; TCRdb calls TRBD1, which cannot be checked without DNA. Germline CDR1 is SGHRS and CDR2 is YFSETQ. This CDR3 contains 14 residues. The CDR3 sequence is CASSKTGVAYEQYF.

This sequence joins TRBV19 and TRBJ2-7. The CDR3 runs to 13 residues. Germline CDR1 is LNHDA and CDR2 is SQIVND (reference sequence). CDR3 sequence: CASSIDRTYEQYF.

CDR3 residues: CASSLGSQEAFF. The chain employs TRBV27 and TRBJ1-1. The CDR3 sequence is 12 residues long. Per germline, CDR1 MNHEY and CDR2 SMNVEV (reference sequence).

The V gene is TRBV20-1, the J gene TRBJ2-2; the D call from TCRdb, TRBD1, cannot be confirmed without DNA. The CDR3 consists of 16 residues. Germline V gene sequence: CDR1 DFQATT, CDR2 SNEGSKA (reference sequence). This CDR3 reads CSARSPGAGDTGELFF.

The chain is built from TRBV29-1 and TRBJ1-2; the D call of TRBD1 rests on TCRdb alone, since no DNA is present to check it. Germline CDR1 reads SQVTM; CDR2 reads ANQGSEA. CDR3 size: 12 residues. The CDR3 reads CSGQDRPYGYTF.

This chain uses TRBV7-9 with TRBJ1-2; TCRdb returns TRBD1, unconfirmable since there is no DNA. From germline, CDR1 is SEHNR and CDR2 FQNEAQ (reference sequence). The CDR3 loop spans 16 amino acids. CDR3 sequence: CANEGETLAGNYGYTF. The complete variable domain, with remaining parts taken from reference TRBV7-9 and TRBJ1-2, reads DTGVSQNPRHKITKRGQNVTFRCDPISEHNRLYWYRQTLGQGPEFLTYFQNEAQLEKSRLLSDRFSAERPKGSFSTLEIQRTEQGDSAMYLCANEGETLAGNYGYTFGSGTRLTVV.

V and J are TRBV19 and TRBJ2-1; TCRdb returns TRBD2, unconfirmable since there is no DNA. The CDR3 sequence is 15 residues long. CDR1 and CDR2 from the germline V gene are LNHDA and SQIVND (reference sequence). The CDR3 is CASSISTKSPNEQFF.

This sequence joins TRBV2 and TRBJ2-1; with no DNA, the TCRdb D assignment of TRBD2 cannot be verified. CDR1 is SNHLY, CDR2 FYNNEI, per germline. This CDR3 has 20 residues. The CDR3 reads CASSEAGGKAGSIVRNEQFF. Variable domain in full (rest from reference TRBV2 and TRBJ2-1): EPEVTQTPSHQVTQMGQEVILRCVPISNHLYFYWYRQILGQKVEFLVSFYNNEISEKSEIFDDQFSVERPDGSNFTLKIRSTKLEDSAMYFCASSEAGGKAGSIVRNEQFFGPGTRLTVL.

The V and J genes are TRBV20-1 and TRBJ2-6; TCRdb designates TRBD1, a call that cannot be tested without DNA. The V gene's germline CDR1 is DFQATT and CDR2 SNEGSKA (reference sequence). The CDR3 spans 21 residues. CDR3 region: CSAPNPQGAWSIYSGANVLTF.

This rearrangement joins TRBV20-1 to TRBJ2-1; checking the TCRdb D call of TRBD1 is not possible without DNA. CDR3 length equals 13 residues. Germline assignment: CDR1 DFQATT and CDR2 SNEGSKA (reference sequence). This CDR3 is CSAQAPDYNEQFF.

The chain's CDR3 is CASSLIGGGYTF. The chain is built from TRBV11-1 and TRBJ1-2; TCRdb's assignment of TRBD1 cannot be checked, as there is no DNA. The CDR3 loop spans 12 amino acids. From germline, CDR1 is SGHAT and CDR2 FQDESV (reference sequence).

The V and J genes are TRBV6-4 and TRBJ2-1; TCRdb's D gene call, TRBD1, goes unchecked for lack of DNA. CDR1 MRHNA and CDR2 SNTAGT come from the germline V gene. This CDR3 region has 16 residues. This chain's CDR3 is CASSDLPGSPYNEQFF.

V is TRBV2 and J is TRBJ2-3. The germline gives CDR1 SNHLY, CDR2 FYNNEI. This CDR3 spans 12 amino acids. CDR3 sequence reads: CASSGLLDTQYF. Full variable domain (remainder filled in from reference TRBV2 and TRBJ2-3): EPEVTQTPSHQVTQMGQEVILRCVPISNHLYFYWYRQILGQKVEFLVSFYNNEISEKSEIFDDQFSVERPDGSNFTLKIRSTKLEDSAMYFCASSGLLDTQYFGPGTRLTVL.

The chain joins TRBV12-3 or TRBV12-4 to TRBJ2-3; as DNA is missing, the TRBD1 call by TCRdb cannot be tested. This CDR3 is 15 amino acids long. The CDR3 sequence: CASRKQALSTDTQYF.

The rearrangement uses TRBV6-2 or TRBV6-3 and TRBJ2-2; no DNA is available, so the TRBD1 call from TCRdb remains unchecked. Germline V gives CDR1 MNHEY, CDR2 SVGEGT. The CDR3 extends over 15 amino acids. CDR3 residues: CASSSGTENTGELFF.

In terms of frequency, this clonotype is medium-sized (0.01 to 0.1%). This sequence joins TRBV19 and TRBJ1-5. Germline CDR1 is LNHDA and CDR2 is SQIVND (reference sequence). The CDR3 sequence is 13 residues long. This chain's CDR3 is CASVNWGNQPQHF. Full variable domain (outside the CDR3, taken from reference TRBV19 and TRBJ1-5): DGGITQSPKYLFRKEGQNVTLSCEQNLNHDAMYWYRQDPGQGLRLIYYSQIVNDFQKGDIAEGYSVSREKKESFPLTVTSAQKNPTAFYLCASVNWGNQPQHFGDGTRLSIL.

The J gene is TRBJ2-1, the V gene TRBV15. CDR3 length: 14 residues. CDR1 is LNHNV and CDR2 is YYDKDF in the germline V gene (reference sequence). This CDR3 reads CATVLTSSYNEQFF.

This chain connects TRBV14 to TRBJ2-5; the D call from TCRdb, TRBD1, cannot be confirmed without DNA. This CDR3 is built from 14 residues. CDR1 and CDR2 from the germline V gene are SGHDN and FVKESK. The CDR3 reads CASSGDRLQETQYF.